The TCR beta chain described here comes from a study of T-cell reconstitution after alpha-beta-depleted transplantation in children (dated by TCRdb to about 2016). Background on the whole study: Using TCR repertoire profiling, the study quantitatively followed how T-cell immune reconstitution unfolded in children after TCRalphabeta/CD19-depleted allogeneic hematopoietic cell transplantation. Here is what the overall study found, with its caveats: Over the following months the frequencies of hyperexpanded clones went down, and after one year T-cell counts and TCRbeta diversity were mostly credited to newly produced T cells. About two months after transplant, the apparently early recovery of alphabetaT-cell counts reportedly depended on just several hundred clones that had expanded rapidly and came from non-depleted graft cells. In some patients, the high TCRbeta diversity seen at day 60 was put down to recipient T cells and intrathymic progenitors that had survived conditioning.

This clonotype appeared a few times. The clone's antigen remains unknown. Base qualities were left out, and no much larger clone turns up one base away. Including cysteine and phenylalanine, the CDR3 has 13 amino acids. This entry keeps only the CDR3 DNA: 39 bases, framed from base 1. CDR1 and CDR2 (SGHDN, FVKESK) derive from the germline V gene. A distance of 12 bases separates the germline ends of V and J, which lose 4 bases and 8 bases respectively. The protocol used for the library was PCR. Sequencing relied on an Illumina HiSeq 2500. TCR library preparation used molecular barcoding, with unique molecular identifiers applied to normalize quantification of the TCRbeta repertoire. TCRdb passed the public sequencing reads through fastp at Q25 and MiXCR, retaining productive beta sequences. Every distinct CDR3 protein forms one entry, paired with its most common genes and DNA. The sample has 280,000 or so distinct CDR3 sequences on record, around a tenth of them singletons. The ten largest account for about 20% of the sample.

Interpreted using the paper, the treatment or condition label stands for: allogeneic hematopoietic cell transplantation with graft depleted of TCRalphabeta T cells and CD19 B cells. Transplant recipients were children who received TCRalphabeta/CD19-depleted allogeneic hematopoietic cell grafts. Here the chain combines TRBV14 and TRBJ2-1; TRBD2 might be the D gene, on 6 matching bases. The starting material was peripheral blood, obtained 180 days after TCRalphabeta/CD19-depleted stem cell transplant. The receptor's source is a male patient aged 2-15 years who had a stem cell transplant for chronic granulomatous disease, so the T cells may come from the graft donor. Here is the DNA: TGTGCCAGCAGCCCGGGACTTATCCATGAGCAGTTCTTC. It translates as CASSPGLIHEQFF.